Included here is one T cell receptor (beta chain) sequence, with context. This sample stems from a study of blood T cell repertoires in COVID-19. Study summary: Italy, Spain and the United States were the sources of the convalescent and acute COVID-19 samples. Sources were T cells, B-cell-depleted T cells, or PBMCs; the material itself was cDNA or gDNA.

Assay used: immunoSEQ multiplex PCR; TCRdb lists only in-frame clones, some missing. The sample lists almost 250,000 clones; about 89% were seen once. Either two negative PCRs, clearance, or symptom resolution qualified Cohort 3 donors as recovered. Germline-derived CDR1 and CDR2 are GTSNPN and SVGIG (reference sequence). CDR3 length: 13 amino acids. V lost 3 bases to trimming and J lost 7 bases, with 15 bases between them. J is TRBJ1-1 and V is TRBV30; the D gene is possibly TRBD1 (6 bases). Input material: PBMCs or T cells enriched from blood (not recorded which). This TCR came from a woman aged 25 to 39 who had recovered from COVID-19. CDR3 in DNA: TGTGCCTGGAGAGACAACAGGGACCTTGAAGCTTTCTTT. Translated: CAWRDNRDLEAFF. The whole variable domain, remainder taken from reference TRBV30 and TRBJ1-1, is SQTIHQWPATLVQPVGSPLSLECTVEGTSNPNLYWYRQAAGRGLQLLFYSVGIGQISSEVPQNLSASRPQDRQFILSSKKLLLSDSGFYLCAWRDNRDLEAFFGQGTRLTVV.